The source of this T cell receptor (beta chain) is a study of blood T cell repertoires in COVID-19. Study overall: From T cells, B-cell-depleted T cells, or PBMCs came the material, which was cDNA or gDNA.

Assay: immunoSEQ multiplex PCR; the TCRdb copy retains only in-frame clones and omits some. The sample shows approximately 260,000 clones, about 88% of them seen only once. The CDR3 has 17 residues. Germline values: CDR1 SGHDN, CDR2 FVKESK. V lost 0 bases and J lost 6, with 20 bases in between. The V and J genes are TRBV14 and TRBJ1-2, with D perhaps TRBD1 (6 bases). The receptor comes from a man younger than 35 with active or convalescent COVID-19. Sequencing was performed on peripheral blood. The CDR3 sequence is CASSQDPSDSEFDGYTF. CDR3 bases: TGTGCCAGCAGCCAAGATCCCTCGGACAGCGAGTTTGATGGCTACACCTTC. Combining the CDR3 with reference TRBV14 and TRBJ1-2 gives the whole variable domain EAGVTQFPSHSVIEKGQTVTLRCDPISGHDNLYWYRRVMGKEIKFLLHFVKESKQDESGMPNNRFLAERTGGTYSTLKVQPAELEDSGVYFCASSQDPSDSEFDGYTFGSGTRLTVV.